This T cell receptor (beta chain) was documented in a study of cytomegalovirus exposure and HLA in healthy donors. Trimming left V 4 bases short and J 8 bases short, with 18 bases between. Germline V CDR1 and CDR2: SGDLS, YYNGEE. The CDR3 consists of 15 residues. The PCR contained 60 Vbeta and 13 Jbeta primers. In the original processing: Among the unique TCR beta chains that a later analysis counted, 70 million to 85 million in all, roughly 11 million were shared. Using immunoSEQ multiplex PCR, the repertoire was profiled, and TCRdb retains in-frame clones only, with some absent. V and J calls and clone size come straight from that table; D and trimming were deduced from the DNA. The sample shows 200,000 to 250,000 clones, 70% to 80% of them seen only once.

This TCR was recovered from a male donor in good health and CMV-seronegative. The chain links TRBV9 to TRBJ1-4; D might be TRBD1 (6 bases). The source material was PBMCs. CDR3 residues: CASSSPSGDGEKLFF. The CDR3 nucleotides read TGTGCCAGCAGCTCCCCGTCAGGGGACGGCGAAAAACTGTTTTTT.